Described below is a single T cell receptor beta chain sequence and its context. The V and J ends lost 4 bases and 0 bases respectively, with 16 bases between them. Germline V gene data show CDR1 as SNHLY and CDR2 as FYNNEI. The CDR3 runs to 17 residues. These data come from a study of Graves' ophthalmopathy and Graves' hyperthyroidism. Transcripts of RNA were the source for amplifying TCR beta CDR3 regions. HTBI-primed RT-PCR formed the first round, and a multiplex PCR formed the second. TCRdb reprocessed the multiplex PCR reads via MiXCR and lists one record per CDR3 protein. Here the sample spans about 740,000 distinct CDR3 sequences, roughly two fifths being singletons.

This sequence joins TRBV2 and TRBJ1-5; D possibly corresponds to TRBD1 (6 bases). The sequenced sample was peripheral blood. The receptor was derived from an adult man with Graves' ophthalmopathy. This chain's CDR3 is CASSASYGTNSNQPQHF. Here the CDR3 DNA reads TGTGCCAGCAGTGCTTCGTACGGGACAAATAGCAATCAGCCCCAGCATTTT.